The 3 T cell receptor beta chains below come from one sample, sequenced in a study of blood T cell repertoires in COVID-19. Assay: immunoSEQ multiplex PCR; the TCRdb copy retains only in-frame clones and omits some. Among 540,000 or so clones listed, roughly nine tenths were seen once. Sequencing was carried out using peripheral blood. These receptors all come from a woman aged 45-59 years with COVID-19, enrolled during active disease.

This rearrangement joins TRBV6-7 to TRBJ1-1; unclear D gene. TRBV6-7 is labeled an ORF, and its function is uncertain. CDR3 length equals 12 residues. Trimming pared 2 bases from V and 6 bases from J, leaving 7 bases between. CDR3 DNA: TGTGCCAGCAGTTACGGGCCAGCTGAAGCTTTCTTT. Translating it yields CASSYGPAEAFF.

Details on this clone: The sample carries other DNA sequences with the same CDR3. The rearrangement joins TRBV7-9 to TRBJ1-6, with D possibly TRBD1 on 6 matching bases. Germline CDR1 reads SEHNR; CDR2 reads FQNEAQ (reference sequence). This CDR3 comprises 14 residues. V lost 1 base and J 8 bases, leaving 9 bases between the germline ends. The CDR3 coding sequence is TGTGCCAGCAGCTTAGGGACAGCTGATTCACCCCTCCACTTT. This encodes CASSLGTADSPLHF.

Written as DNA, the CDR3 is TGCAGCGTTTCATCCGAGGTAAACATTCAGTACTTC. This sequence encodes CSVSSEVNIQYF. V is TRBV29-1 and J is TRBJ2-4; D is uncertain. Germline V gives CDR1 SQVTM, CDR2 ANQGSEA. This CDR3 has 12 residues. Trimming pared 5 bases from V and 6 bases from J, leaving 11 bases between.